The 30 T cell receptor beta chains given below trace back to one sample, sequenced in a study of T cells of healthy individuals. TCRdb re-called the 5' RACE reads through MiXCR, storing one row per CDR3 protein. The sample carries 65,000 to 95,000 distinct CDR3 sequences, around 5.1% recorded once. These receptors came from a female donor in good health.

There are many counts of this clonotype. The CDR3 region is CASSLLSGDQPQHF. Written as DNA, the CDR3 is TGTGCCAGCAGCCTCCTGTCGGGTGATCAGCCCCAGCATTTT. The chain uses TRBV3-1 and TRBJ1-5; no clear D gene. CDR3 length: 14 amino acids. The germline V gene has CDR1 LGHDT and CDR2 YNNKEL (reference sequence). Trimming took 4 bases from V and 5 from J, leaving 12 bases between them.

This clonotype has just a few counts. The chain links TRBV6-5 to TRBJ2-2; 7 nucleotides agree with TRBD2. V lost 6 bases to trimming and J lost 8 bases; unmatched junction nucleotides: 21. The CDR3 has 18 residues. Looked up from germline, CDR1 is MNHEY and CDR2 is SVGAGI. The CDR3: CASSFLPEFPSGMGELFF. The CDR3 DNA reads TGTGCCAGCAGCTTCCTGCCCGAGTTTCCAAGCGGGATGGGGGAGCTGTTTTTT.

This clonotype was counted a few times. The J gene is TRBJ2-6, the V gene TRBV4-2; D call uncertain. The CDR3 runs to 17 residues. V was shortened by 1 base and J by 0 bases, with 10 bases between the two germline ends. The germline gives CDR1 LGHNA, CDR2 YNFKEQ. CDR3 DNA sequence: TGTGCCAGCAGCCAAGGTTTTGAAATCTCTGGGGCCAACGTCCTGACTTTC. This translates into CASSQGFEISGANVLTF.

The table lists this clonotype with many counts. CDR3: CASSYGGTQYF. Written as DNA, the CDR3 is TGTGCCAGCAGTTACGGGGGGACCCAGTACTTC. This sequence joins TRBV6-6 and TRBJ2-5; D may match TRBD1 or TRBD2 (5 bases each). The germline V gene encodes CDR1 MNHNY and CDR2 SVGAGI (reference sequence). V lost 2 bases and J 7 bases, leaving 5 bases between the germline ends. This CDR3 comprises 11 residues.

The sample holds many counts of this clonotype. This chain joins TRBV6-2 or TRBV6-3 and TRBJ1-5, with 7 bases fitting TRBD1. Germline CDR1 and CDR2: MNHEY and SVGEGT. The CDR3 runs to 17 residues. V shed 5 bases, J shed 2 bases, and the junction held 12 bases outside the gene matches. The CDR3 region has the DNA TGTGCCAGCAGTACAACACCGACAGGGAGGGGCAATCAGCCCCAGCATTTT. The encoded protein is CASSTTPTGRGNQPQHF.

Many counts were recorded for this clonotype. In DNA, the CDR3 is TGCGCCAGCAGCCAAGCGGCAAGGAGTGAGACCCAGTACTTC. Translation: CASSQAARSETQYF. The V call is TRBV4-1, the J call TRBJ2-5; no definite D call. CDR3 length: 14 residues. The germline V and J ends were trimmed by 1 base and 5 bases, with 11 bases remaining between them. CDR1 MGHRA and CDR2 YSYEKL come from the germline V gene.

DNA of the CDR3: TGTGCCAGCAGTTCCCCGGGACAGGGGAACACTGAAGCTTTCTTT. This codes for CASSSPGQGNTEAFF. This rearrangement joins TRBV25-1 to TRBJ1-1, with TRBD1 matching over 9 bases. Germline-derived CDR1 and CDR2 are MGHDK and SYGVNS. This CDR3 has 15 amino acids. V was pared by 5 bases and J by 1 base, with 5 bases of the junction left unmatched.

This clonotype was counted at least ten times. The rearrangement uses TRBV5-6 and TRBJ1-1, with D maybe TRBD1 (6 bases). CDR1 SGHDT and CDR2 YYEEEE come from the germline V gene. Trimming took off 5 bases at V and 6 bases at J, with 14 bases between the two ends. This CDR3 has 13 residues. As DNA, the CDR3 is TGTGCCAGCAGTTCACAGGGAGGCCCTGAAGCTTTCTTT. Translated, it gives CASSSQGGPEAFF.

The table lists this clonotype with many counts. This rearrangement joins TRBV18 to TRBJ1-1; 7 positions match TRBD1. There are 14 residues in the CDR3. CDR1 and CDR2 from the germline V gene are KGHSH and LQKENI. V lost 6 bases to trimming and J lost 11 bases; unmatched junction nucleotides: 15. This CDR3 is CASSRQGSSYSAFF. In nucleotides, the CDR3 is TGTGCCAGCTCGCGACAGGGTTCTTCGTATTCGGCTTTCTTT. Using reference TRBV18 and TRBJ1-1 for the parts outside the CDR3, the full variable domain is NAGVMQNPRHLVRRRGQEARLRCSPMKGHSHVYWYRQLPEEGLKFMVYLQKENIIDESGMPKERFSAEFPKEGPSILRIQQVVRGDSAAYFCASSRQGSSYSAFFGQGTRLTVV.

This chain connects TRBV18 to TRBJ2-3; 10 nucleotides agree with TRBD2. This CDR3 comprises 18 residues. V lost 3 bases and J lost 2; bases outside the gene matches: 11. From germline, CDR1 is KGHSH and CDR2 LQKENI. The CDR3 protein is CASSPISSGGRDTDTQYF. CDR3 sequence (DNA): TGTGCCAGCTCACCGATTTCTAGCGGGGGACGAGACACAGATACGCAGTATTTT.

The chain carries TRBV20-1 and TRBJ1-6; D uncertain. This CDR3 region has 15 residues. Looked up from germline, CDR1 is DFQATT and CDR2 is SNEGSKA (reference sequence). V was cut by 7 bases and J by 7 bases, with 20 bases left in between. This CDR3 is CSGCRAATFNSPLHF. For the CDR3, the DNA is TGCAGTGGTTGCCGGGCAGCCACCTTCAATTCACCCCTCCACTTT.

This clonotype was detected ten times or more. The chain joins TRBV27 to TRBJ1-1, with a possible D match to TRBD1 (5 bases). The CDR3 loop spans 14 amino acids. Trimming left V 0 bases short and J 5 bases short, with 10 bases between. The V gene's germline CDR1 is MNHEY and CDR2 SMNVEV (reference sequence). CDR3 nucleotide sequence: TGTGCCAGCAGTTTATCGCATTGGGGGACTGAAGCTTTCTTT. This codes for CASSLSHWGTEAFF.

This clonotype was seen repeatedly, ten times or more. This sequence joins TRBV7-8 and TRBJ1-1, with 9 bases that match TRBD1. Germline trimming cut 2 bases from V and 4 bases from J; bases unmatched to any gene: 14. The CDR3 covers 18 residues. CDR1 and CDR2 from the germline V gene are SGHVS and FQNEAQ. CDR3 sequence (DNA): TGTGCCAGCAGCTTAAGGGGACAGGGATCGGCCGGAGGCACTGAAGCTTTCTTT. Protein: CASSLRGQGSAGGTEAFF.

There are many counts of this clonotype. This rearrangement joins TRBV29-1 to TRBJ1-1; a possible D gene is TRBD1 (6 bases). CDR3 length: 14 amino acids. Trimming cost V 5 bases and J 1 base, with 14 bases left between them. The V gene's germline CDR1 is SQVTM and CDR2 ANQGSEA. DNA of the CDR3: TGCAGCGTTACACAGGGAAATAAGAACACTGAAGCTTTCTTT. Translating it yields CSVTQGNKNTEAFF. The full variable domain, in which reference TRBV29-1 and TRBJ1-1 provide the parts outside the CDR3, is SAVISQKPSRDICQRGTSLTIQCQVDSQVTMMFWYRQQPGQSLTLIATANQGSEATYESGFVIDKFPISRPNLTFSTLTVSNMSPEDSSIYLCSVTQGNKNTEAFFGQGTRLTVV.

This clonotype was seen at least ten times. V usage is TRBV7-2 and J usage is TRBJ2-5; no firm D call. Trimming left V 5 bases short and J 6 bases short, with 13 bases between. The CDR3 covers 13 residues. Germline CDR1 reads SGHTA; CDR2 reads FQGNSA. CDR3 protein: CASSTSRLQTQYF. The CDR3 coding sequence is TGTGCCAGCAGCACCAGTAGACTGCAGACCCAGTACTTC.

In its sample, this clonotype was seen many times. The V and J genes are TRBV9 and TRBJ2-1, with D unresolved. Germline V CDR1 and CDR2: SGDLS, YYNGEE. The CDR3 is 17 amino acids. Between the trimmed V and J ends, which lost 5 bases and 0 bases, there was a span of 18 bases. The CDR3 DNA sequence: TGTGCCAGCAGTTCGAGTCGGGCGAGAAGCTCCTACAATGAGCAGTTCTTC. Translating gives CASSSSRARSSYNEQFF.

The table lists this clonotype with many counts. V is TRBV28 and J is TRBJ1-4, with a possible D match to TRBD1 (5 bases). Trimming pared 3 bases from V and 8 bases from J, leaving 10 bases between. The germline V gene has CDR1 MDHEN and CDR2 SYDVKM. The CDR3 spans 13 residues. CDR3 region: CASSFSQGEKLFF. The CDR3 DNA follows: TGTGCCAGCAGTTTTTCGCAGGGAGAAAAACTGTTTTTT.

The chain combines TRBV7-9 with TRBJ1-5; 7 bases fit TRBD1. Germline V gene lookup returns CDR1 SEHNR and CDR2 FQNEAQ (reference sequence). This CDR3 has 15 residues. Losses at the gene ends were 1 base for V and 2 bases for J; bases not matched to a gene: 2. The CDR3 sequence is CASSLEQGRNQPQHF. The CDR3 DNA follows: TGTGCCAGCAGCTTAGAACAGGGGCGCAATCAGCCCCAGCATTTT. The full variable domain, completed using reference TRBV7-9 and TRBJ1-5, is DTGVSQNPRHKITKRGQNVTFRCDPISEHNRLYWYRQTLGQGPEFLTYFQNEAQLEKSRLLSDRFSAERPKGSFSTLEIQRTEQGDSAMYLCASSLEQGRNQPQHFGDGTRLSIL.

At least ten counts were recorded for this clonotype. The V call is TRBV15, the J call TRBJ2-3; 7 bases align to TRBD1. CDR1 and CDR2 from the germline V gene are LNHNV and YYDKDF (reference sequence). The CDR3 totals 16 residues. V gave up 1 base and J gave up 4 bases; unmatched junction bases: 8. The CDR3: CATSRGLGQAADTQYF. The DNA for the CDR3 is TGTGCCACCAGCAGAGGTCTCGGACAGGCGGCAGATACGCAGTATTTT.

In its sample, this clonotype was seen many times. V gene TRBV24-1 combines with J gene TRBJ2-5; possible D gene TRBD1, 5 bases. Germline V gives CDR1 KGHDR, CDR2 SFDVKD. V dropped 0 bases and J dropped 4 bases, with 11 bases sitting between them. There are 15 residues in the CDR3. The CDR3 sequence is CATSDLLGRVETQYF. The CDR3 DNA is TGTGCCACCAGTGATTTGCTAGGCAGGGTAGAGACCCAGTACTTC.

The J gene is TRBJ1-1, the V gene TRBV7-9; 10 bases match TRBD1. Germline assignment: CDR1 SEHNR and CDR2 FQNEAQ (reference sequence). The CDR3 is 15 amino acids. J lost 5 bases, V lost 7 bases, and 10 bases had no gene match. Here the CDR3 DNA reads TGTGCCAGCACCGAAGACAGGGGGCCGTGGACTGAAGCTTTCTTT. Protein sequence: CASTEDRGPWTEAFF.

This clonotype is medium-sized in the sample. The chain combines TRBV25-1 with TRBJ1-1; D not certain. Trimming cost V 3 bases and J 11 bases, with 22 bases left between them. CDR3 length: 15 amino acids. CDR1 is MGHDK, CDR2 SYGVNS, per germline. The chain's CDR3 is CASSDANRPFGMAFF. The DNA for the CDR3 is TGTGCCAGCAGTGATGCAAACCGTCCGTTCGGTATGGCTTTCTTT.

This clonotype was seen at least ten times. The V gene is TRBV29-1, the J gene TRBJ2-1; 7 nucleotides match TRBD2. The germline CDR1 and CDR2 sequences are SQVTM and ANQGSEA. The CDR3 consists of 14 residues. Losses at the gene ends were 8 bases for V and 10 bases for J; bases not matched to a gene: 17. The CDR3 nucleotides are TGCAGCTCCGTCAGCGTAGGGGCGACTAGCGAGCAGTTCTTC. Translated, it gives CSSVSVGATSEQFF.

In its sample, this clonotype was seen a few times. The chain couples TRBV4-1 to TRBJ2-4, with 14 bases aligning to TRBD2. After removal of 1 base from V and 7 bases from J, the junction contained 9 bases not matched to a gene. CDR3 length equals 18 residues. The germline V gene encodes CDR1 MGHRA and CDR2 YSYEKL. The CDR3 here is CASSQGLAGGPGGNIQYF. The CDR3 coding sequence is TGCGCCAGCAGCCAAGGACTAGCGGGAGGGCCCGGCGGGAACATTCAGTACTTC.

There are a few counts of this clonotype. The gene calls are TRBV20-1 and TRBJ2-1, with a tentative D call TRBD2 (6 bases). In germline, CDR1 is DFQATT, CDR2 SNEGSKA (reference sequence). This CDR3 is 15 amino acids long. V shed 6 bases and J shed 7 bases, with 22 bases lying between them. CDR3 nucleotide sequence: TGCAGTGCGAGCCCCGCCATCGGGGGTTTAAATGAGCAGTTCTTC. It is translated as CSASPAIGGLNEQFF.

The sample holds many counts of this clonotype. This rearrangement joins TRBV11-2 to TRBJ2-3; the D is unclear. The germline V gene has CDR1 SGHAT and CDR2 FQNNGV. V lost 5 bases, J lost 4 bases, and 13 bases lay in between. The CDR3 sequence is 14 residues long. CDR3 region: CASSPIGFADTQYF. CDR3 bases: TGTGCCAGCAGCCCCATCGGCTTTGCAGATACGCAGTATTTT.

This clonotype came up a few times. The chain couples TRBV29-1 to TRBJ2-1; D is possibly TRBD2 (5 bases). With 4 bases removed from V and 6 bases from J, the gap between germline ends came to 22 bases. The CDR3 runs 16 residues. CDR1 is SQVTM, CDR2 ANQGSEA, per germline. The chain's CDR3 is CSVAESEEVEANEQFF. In DNA form, the CDR3 reads TGCAGCGTTGCGGAATCTGAGGAGGTGGAGGCCAATGAGCAGTTCTTC.

Ten or more counts support this clonotype. The chain combines TRBV20-1 with TRBJ2-5; tentatively, D is TRBD1 or TRBD2 (5 bases each). Germline CDR1 is DFQATT and CDR2 is SNEGSKA (reference sequence). The CDR3 contains 14 residues. V lost 3 bases and J lost 2, with 13 bases in between. The DNA of the CDR3 is TGCAGTGCTAGCGTCAGGGAGTTTCAAGAGACCCAGTACTTC. Translation gives CSASVREFQETQYF.

This clonotype was recorded at least ten times. The gene calls are TRBV6-5 and TRBJ1-5; 7 positions match TRBD1. Germline assignment: CDR1 MNHEY and CDR2 SVGAGI. This CDR3 contains 14 residues. The V gene end was trimmed by 2 bases and the J gene end by 6 bases; junction bases not matched to a gene: 4. This CDR3 is CASSYDRATQPQHF. CDR3 DNA: TGTGCCAGCAGTTACGACAGGGCTACTCAGCCCCAGCATTTT.

This clonotype has ten or more counts. This chain uses TRBV3-1 with TRBJ1-1; weak D call: TRBD1 (6 bases). There are 13 residues in the CDR3. Germline loops: CDR1 LGHDT, CDR2 YNNKEL (reference sequence). The V and J ends lost 5 bases and 5 bases respectively, with 12 bases between them. In nucleotides, the CDR3 is TGTGCCAGCAGCTACCAGGGGCAAACTGAAGCTTTCTTT. Its translation is CASSYQGQTEAFF.